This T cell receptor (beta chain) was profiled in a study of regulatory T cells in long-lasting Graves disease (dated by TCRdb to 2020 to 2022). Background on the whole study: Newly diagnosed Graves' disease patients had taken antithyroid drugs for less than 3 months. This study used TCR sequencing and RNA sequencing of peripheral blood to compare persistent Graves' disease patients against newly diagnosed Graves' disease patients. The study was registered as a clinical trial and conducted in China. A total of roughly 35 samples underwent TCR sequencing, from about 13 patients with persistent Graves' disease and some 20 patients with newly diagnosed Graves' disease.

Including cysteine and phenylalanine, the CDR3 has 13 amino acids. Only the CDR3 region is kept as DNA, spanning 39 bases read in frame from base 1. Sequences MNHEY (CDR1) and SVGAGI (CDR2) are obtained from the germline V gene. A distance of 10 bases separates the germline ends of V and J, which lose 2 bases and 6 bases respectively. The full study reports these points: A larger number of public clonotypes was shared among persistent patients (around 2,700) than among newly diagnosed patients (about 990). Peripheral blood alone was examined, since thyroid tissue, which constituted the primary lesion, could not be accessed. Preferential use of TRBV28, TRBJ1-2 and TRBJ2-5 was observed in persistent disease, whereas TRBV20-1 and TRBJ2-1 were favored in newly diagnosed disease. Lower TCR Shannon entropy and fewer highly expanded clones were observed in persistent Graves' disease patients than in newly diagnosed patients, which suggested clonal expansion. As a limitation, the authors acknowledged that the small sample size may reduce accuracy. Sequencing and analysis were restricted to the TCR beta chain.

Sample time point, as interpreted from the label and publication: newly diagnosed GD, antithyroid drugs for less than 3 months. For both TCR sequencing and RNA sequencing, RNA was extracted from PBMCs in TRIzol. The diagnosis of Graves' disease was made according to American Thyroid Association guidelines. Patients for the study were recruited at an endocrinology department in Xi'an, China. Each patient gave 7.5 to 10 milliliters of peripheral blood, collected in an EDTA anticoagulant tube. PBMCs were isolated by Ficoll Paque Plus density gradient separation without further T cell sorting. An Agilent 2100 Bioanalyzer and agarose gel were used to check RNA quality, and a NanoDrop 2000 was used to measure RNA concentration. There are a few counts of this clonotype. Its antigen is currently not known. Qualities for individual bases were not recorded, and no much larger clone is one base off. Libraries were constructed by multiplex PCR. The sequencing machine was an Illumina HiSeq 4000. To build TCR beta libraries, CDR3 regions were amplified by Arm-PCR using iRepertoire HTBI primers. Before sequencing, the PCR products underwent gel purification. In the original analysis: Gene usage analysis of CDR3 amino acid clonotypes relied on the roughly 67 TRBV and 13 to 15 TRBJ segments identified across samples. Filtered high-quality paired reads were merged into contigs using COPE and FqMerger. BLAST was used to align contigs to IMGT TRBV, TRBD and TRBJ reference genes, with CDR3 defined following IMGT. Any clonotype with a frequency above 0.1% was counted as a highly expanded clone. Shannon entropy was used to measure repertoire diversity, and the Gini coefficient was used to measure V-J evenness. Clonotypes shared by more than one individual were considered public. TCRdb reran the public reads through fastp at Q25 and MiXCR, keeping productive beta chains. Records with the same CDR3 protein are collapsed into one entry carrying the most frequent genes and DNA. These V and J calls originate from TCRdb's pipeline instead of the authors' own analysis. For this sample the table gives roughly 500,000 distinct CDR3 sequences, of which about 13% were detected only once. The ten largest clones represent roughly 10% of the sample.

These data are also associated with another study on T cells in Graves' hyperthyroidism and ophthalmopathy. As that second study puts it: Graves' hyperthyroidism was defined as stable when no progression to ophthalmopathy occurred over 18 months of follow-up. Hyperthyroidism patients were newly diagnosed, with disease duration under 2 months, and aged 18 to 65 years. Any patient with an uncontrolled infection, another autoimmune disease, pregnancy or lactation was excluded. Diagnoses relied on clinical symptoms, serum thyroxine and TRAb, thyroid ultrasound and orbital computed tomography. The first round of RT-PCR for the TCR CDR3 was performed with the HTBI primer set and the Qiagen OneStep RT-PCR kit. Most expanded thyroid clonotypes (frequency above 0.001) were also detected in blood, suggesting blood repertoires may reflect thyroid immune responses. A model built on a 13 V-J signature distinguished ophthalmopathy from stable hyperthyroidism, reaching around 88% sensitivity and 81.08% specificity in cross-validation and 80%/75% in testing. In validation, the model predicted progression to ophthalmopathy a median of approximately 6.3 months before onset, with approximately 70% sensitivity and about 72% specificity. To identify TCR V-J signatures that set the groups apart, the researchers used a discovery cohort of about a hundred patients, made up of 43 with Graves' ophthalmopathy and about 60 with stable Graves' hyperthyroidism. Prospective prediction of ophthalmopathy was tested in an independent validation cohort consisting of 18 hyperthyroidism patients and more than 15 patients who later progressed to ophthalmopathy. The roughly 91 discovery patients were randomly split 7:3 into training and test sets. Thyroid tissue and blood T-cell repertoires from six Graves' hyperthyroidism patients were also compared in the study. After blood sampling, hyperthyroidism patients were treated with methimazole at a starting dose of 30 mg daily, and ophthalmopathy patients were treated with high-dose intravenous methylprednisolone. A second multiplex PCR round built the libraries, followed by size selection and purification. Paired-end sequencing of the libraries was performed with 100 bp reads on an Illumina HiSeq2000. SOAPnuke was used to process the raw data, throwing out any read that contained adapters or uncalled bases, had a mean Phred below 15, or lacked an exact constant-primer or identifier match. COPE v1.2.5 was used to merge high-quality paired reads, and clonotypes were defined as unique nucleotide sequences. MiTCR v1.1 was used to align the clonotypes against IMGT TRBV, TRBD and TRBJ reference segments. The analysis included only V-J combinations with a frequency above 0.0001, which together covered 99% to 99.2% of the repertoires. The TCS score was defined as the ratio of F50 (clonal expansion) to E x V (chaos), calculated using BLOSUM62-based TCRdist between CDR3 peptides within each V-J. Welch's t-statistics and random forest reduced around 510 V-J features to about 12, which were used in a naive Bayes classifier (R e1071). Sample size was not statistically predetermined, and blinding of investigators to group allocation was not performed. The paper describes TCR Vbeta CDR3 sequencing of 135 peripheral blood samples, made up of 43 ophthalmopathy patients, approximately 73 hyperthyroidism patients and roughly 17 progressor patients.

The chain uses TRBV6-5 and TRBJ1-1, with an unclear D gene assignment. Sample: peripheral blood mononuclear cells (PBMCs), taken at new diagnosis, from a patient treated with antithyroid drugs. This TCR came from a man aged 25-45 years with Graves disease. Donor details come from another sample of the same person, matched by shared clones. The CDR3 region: CASSYKGGAEAFF. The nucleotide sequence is TGTGCCAGCAGTTACAAGGGCGGGGCTGAAGCTTTCTTT.